The sequence of this TCR beta chain was determined in a study of chemoradiotherapy in HPV16-positive cancers. Profiled with immunoSEQ multiplex PCR; TCRdb holds only in-frame clones, not every one. The table records approximately 12,000 clones, 85% to 90% of them present only once. The V gene lost 3 bases and the J gene lost 0 bases, with 1 base spanning the gap. The CDR3 has 12 residues. Germline V gives CDR1 KGHSH, CDR2 LQKENI. The V gene is TRBV18, the J gene TRBJ2-3; D uncertain. This sequence originates from a human donor with HPV-associated anogenital cancer. This sample was obtained from a patient who underwent chemoradiotherapy. CDR3: CASSPSTDTQYF. The CDR3 DNA follows: TGTGCCAGCTCACCCAGCACAGATACGCAGTATTTT.